The entry below gives a single TCR beta chain sequence along with its context. Its antigen is still unknown. The germline V and J ends were trimmed by 7 bases and 3 bases, with 16 bases remaining between them. The CDR3 totals 14 residues. Germline V CDR1 and CDR2: SNHLY, FYNNEI. The isolated RNA, all of it, was reverse transcribed, so expressed TCRB transcripts were what got sequenced. Generated by immunoSEQ multiplex PCR, the TCRdb table keeps only in-frame clones and is missing some. The sample has 680,000 or so clones, 13% seen once; the top ten hold around 0.022%. The data derive from a study of beta chain features in type 1 diabetes. Notes on the study in general: Moderate yet significant TCRB CDR3 shortening was seen in Type 1 diabetes patients in all four CD4+ subsets. The VDJ junctions of type 1 diabetes patients carried fewer insertions and more deletions. Within patients, naive, central memory and Treg TCRB repertoires seemed more similar than within healthy donors.

Using CD45RO/CCR7/CD25/CD127/CD95/CD27, CD4+ naive, central memory, regulatory and stem cell-like memory cells were sorted. The rearrangement uses TRBV2 and TRBJ2-7; a weak D match, TRBD2 (6 bases). The sequence derives from a man between 18 and 35 years old with type 1 diabetes. What was sequenced was naive CD4+ T cells from blood. The CDR3 region is CASNDGSPGYEQYF. The DNA for the CDR3 is TGTGCCAGCAATGACGGGAGCCCGGGCTACGAGCAGTACTTC.